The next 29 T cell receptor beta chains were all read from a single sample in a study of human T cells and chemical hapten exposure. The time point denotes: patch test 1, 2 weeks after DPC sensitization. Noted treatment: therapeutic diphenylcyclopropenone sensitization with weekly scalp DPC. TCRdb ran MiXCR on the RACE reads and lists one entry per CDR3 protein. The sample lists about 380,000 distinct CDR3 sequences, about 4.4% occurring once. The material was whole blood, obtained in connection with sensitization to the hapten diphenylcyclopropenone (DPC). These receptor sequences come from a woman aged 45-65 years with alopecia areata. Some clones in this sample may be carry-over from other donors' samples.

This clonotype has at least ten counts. CDR3 coding DNA: TGTGCCAGCAGTCCGTGGAGTAGCGGGTTTAGCACAGATACGCAGTATTTT. Protein: CASSPWSSGFSTDTQYF. The chain carries TRBV28 and TRBJ2-3, with 7 positions matching TRBD2. The V segment lost 5 bases and the J segment 0 bases; nucleotides outside the gene matches: 11. The germline V gene encodes CDR1 MDHEN and CDR2 SYDVKM. This CDR3 is built from 17 residues.

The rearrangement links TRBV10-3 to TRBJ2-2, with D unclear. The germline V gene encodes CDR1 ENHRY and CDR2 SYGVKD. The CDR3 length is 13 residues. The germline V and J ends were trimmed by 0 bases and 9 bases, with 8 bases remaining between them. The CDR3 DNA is TGTGCCATCAGTGAGTCCCAGGAACGGGAGCTGTTTTTT. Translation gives CAISESQERELFF.

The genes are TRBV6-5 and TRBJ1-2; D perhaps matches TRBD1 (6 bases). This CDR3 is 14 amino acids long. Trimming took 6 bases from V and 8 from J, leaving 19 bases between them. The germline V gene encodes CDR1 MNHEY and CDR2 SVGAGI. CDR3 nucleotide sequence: TGTGCCAGCAGCTCGACAGGCCAAGGAGGGGGCTACACCTTC. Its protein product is CASSSTGQGGGYTF.

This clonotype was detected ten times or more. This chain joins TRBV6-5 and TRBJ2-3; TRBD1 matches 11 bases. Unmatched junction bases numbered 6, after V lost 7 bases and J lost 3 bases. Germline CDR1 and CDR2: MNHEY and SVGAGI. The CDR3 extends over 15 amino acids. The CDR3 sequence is CASTAGTGGTDTQYF. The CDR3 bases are TGTGCCAGCACCGCGGGGACAGGGGGGACAGATACGCAGTATTTT.

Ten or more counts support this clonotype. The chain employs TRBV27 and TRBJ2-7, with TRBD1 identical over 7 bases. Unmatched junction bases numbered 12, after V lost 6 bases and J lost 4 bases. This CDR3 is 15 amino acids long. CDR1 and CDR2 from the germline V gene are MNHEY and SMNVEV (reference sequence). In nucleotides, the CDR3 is TGTGCCAGCAGCCCCGTCCCGACAGGGTTTTACGAGCAGTACTTC. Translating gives CASSPVPTGFYEQYF.

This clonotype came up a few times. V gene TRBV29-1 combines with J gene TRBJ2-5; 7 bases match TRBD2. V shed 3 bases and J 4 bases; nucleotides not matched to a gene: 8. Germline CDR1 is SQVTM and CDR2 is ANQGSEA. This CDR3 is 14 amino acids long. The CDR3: CSVEGRARGETQYF. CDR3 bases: TGCAGCGTTGAGGGGAGGGCGAGGGGAGAGACCCAGTACTTC.

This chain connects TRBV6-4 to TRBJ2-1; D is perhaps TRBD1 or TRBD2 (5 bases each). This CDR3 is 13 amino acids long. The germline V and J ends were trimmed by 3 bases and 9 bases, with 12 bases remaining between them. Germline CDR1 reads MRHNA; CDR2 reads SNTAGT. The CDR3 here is CASSDITGTEQFF. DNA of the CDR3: TGTGCCAGCAGTGATATTACTGGGACTGAGCAGTTCTTC.

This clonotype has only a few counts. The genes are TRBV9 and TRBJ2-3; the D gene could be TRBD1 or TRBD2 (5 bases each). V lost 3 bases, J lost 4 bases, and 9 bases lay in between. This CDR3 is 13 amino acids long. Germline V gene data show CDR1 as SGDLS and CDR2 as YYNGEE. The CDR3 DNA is TGTGCCAGCAGCGAAGGGGACGCAGATACGCAGTATTTT. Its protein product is CASSEGDADTQYF. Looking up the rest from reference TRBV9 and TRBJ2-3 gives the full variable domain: DSGVTQTPKHLITATGQRVTLRCSPRSGDLSVYWYQQSLDQGLQFLIQYYNGEERAKGNILERFSAQQFPDLHSELNLSSLELGDSALYFCASSEGDADTQYFGPGTRLTVL.

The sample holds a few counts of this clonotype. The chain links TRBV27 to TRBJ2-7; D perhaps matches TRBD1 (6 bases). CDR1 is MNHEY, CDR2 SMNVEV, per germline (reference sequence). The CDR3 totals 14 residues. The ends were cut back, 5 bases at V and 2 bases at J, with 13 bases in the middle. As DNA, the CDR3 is TGTGCCAGCAGTCCGCCGGACAGAGCCTACGAGCAGTACTTC. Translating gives CASSPPDRAYEQYF.

CDR3 sequence (DNA): TGTGCCAGTAGTATCAGCGGGAGGGCCGTGGAGACCCAGTACTTC. It yields the protein CASSISGRAVETQYF. The chain couples TRBV19 to TRBJ2-5, with 10 bases lining up with TRBD2. V was clipped by 3 bases and J by 5 bases; unmatched bases: 6. From germline, CDR1 is LNHDA and CDR2 SQIVND (reference sequence). The CDR3 extends over 15 amino acids. The entire variable domain, with the rest obtained from reference TRBV19 and TRBJ2-5, is as follows: DGGITQSPKYLFRKEGQNVTLSCEQNLNHDAMYWYRQDPGQGLRLIYYSQIVNDFQKGDIAEGYSVSREKKESFPLTVTSAQKNPTAFYLCASSISGRAVETQYFGPGTRLLVL.

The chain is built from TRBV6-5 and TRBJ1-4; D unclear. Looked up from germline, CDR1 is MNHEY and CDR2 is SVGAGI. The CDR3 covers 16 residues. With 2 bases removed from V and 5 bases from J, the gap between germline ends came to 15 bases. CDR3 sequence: CASSYTPTPTNEKLFF. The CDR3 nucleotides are TGTGCCAGCAGTTACACACCTACTCCGACGAATGAAAAACTGTTTTTT.

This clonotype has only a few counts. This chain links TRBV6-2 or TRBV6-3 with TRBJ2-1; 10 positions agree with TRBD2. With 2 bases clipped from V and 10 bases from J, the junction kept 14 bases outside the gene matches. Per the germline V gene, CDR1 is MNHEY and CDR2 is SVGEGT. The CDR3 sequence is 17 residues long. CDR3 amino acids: CASSYLIVLAGASEQFF. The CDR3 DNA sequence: TGTGCCAGCAGTTACCTGATAGTTCTAGCGGGAGCCAGCGAGCAGTTCTTC.

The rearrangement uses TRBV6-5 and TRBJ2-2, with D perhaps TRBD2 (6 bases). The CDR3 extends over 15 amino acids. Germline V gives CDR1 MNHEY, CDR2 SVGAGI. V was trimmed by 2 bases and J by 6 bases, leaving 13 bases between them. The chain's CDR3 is CASSYLRDGSGELFF. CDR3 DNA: TGTGCCAGCAGTTACCTGCGGGATGGGTCCGGGGAGCTGTTTTTT.

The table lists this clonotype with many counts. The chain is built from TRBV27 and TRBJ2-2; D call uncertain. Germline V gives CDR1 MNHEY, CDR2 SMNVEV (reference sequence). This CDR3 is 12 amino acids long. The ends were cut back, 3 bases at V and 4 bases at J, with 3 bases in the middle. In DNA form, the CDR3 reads TGTGCCAGCAGTTTCGGCACCGGGGAGCTGTTTTTT. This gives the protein CASSFGTGELFF.

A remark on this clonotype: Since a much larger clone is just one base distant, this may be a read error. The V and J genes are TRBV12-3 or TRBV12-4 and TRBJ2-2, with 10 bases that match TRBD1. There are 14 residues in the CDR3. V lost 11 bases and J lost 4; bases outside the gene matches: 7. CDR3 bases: TGTGCCCTCGGAGGGACAGGGGCCACCGGGGAGCTGTTTTTT. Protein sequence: CALGGTGATGELFF.

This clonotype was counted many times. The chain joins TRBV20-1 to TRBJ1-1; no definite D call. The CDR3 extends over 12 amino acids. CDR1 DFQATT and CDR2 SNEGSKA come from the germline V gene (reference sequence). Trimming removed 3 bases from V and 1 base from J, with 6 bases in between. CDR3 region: CSASAPNTEAFF. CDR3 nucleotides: TGCAGTGCTAGCGCCCCGAACACTGAAGCTTTCTTT.

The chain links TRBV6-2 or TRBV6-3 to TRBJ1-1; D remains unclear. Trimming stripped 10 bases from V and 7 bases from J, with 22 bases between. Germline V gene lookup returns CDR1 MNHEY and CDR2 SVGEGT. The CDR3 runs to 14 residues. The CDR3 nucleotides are TGTGCCACCCTTTTACCACCAAGGCCAGATGAAGCTTTCTTT. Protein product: CATLLPPRPDEAFF.

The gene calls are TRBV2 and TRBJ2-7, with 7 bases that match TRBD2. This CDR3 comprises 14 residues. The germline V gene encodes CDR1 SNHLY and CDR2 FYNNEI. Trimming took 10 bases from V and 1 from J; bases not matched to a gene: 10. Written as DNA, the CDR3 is TGTGCCATAGCAGTCGGGGGGATATCCTACGAGCAGTACTTC. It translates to CAIAVGGISYEQYF. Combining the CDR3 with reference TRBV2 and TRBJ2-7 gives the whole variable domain EPEVTQTPSHQVTQMGQEVILRCVPISNHLYFYWYRQILGQKVEFLVSFYNNEISEKSEIFDDQFSVERPDGSNFTLKIRSTKLEDSAMYFCAIAVGGISYEQYFGPGTRLTVT.

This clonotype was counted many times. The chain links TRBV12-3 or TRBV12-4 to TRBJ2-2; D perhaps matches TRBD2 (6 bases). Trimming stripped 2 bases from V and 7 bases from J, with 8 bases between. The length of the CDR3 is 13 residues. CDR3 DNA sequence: TGTGCCAGCAGTTTACGGCGGGACGGGGAGCTGTTTTTT. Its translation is CASSLRRDGELFF.

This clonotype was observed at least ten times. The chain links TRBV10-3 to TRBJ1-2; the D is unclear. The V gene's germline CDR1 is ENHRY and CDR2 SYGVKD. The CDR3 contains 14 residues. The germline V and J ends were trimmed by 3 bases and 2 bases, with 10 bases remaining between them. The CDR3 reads CAISDESENYGYTF. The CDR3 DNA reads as TGTGCCATCAGTGATGAGTCCGAGAACTATGGCTACACCTTC.

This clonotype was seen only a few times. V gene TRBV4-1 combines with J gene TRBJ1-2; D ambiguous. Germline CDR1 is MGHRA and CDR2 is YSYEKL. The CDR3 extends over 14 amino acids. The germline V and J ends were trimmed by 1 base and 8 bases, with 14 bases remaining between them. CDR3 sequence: CASSQGVGLEGYTF. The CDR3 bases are TGCGCCAGCAGCCAAGGCGTCGGGTTAGAGGGCTACACCTTC.

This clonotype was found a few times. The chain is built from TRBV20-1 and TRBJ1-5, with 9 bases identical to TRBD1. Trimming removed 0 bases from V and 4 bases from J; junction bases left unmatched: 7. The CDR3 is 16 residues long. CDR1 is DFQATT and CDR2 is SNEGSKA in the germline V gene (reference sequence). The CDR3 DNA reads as TGCAGTGCTAGAGATCACGACAGGGGGAGGAATCAGCCCCAGCATTTT. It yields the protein CSARDHDRGRNQPQHF.

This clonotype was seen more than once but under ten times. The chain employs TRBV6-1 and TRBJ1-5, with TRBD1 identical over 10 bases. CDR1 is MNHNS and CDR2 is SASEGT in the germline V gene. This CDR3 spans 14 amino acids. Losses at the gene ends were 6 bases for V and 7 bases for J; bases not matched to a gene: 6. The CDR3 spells CASRDRGLAQPQHF. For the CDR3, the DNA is TGTGCCAGCAGAGACAGGGGGCTAGCACAGCCCCAGCATTTT.

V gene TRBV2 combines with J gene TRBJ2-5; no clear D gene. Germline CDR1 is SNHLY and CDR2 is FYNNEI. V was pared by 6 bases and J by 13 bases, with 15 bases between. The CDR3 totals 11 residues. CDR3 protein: CASSNGPLGYF. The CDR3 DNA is TGTGCCAGCAGCAACGGGCCGCTTGGGTACTTC.

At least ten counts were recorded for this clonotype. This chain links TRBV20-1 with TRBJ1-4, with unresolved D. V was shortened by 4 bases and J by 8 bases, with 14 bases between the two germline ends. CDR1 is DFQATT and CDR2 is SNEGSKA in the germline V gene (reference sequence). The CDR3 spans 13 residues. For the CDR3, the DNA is TGCAGTGCTACGGTAGGGCAAGGAGAAAAACTGTTTTTT. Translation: CSATVGQGEKLFF.

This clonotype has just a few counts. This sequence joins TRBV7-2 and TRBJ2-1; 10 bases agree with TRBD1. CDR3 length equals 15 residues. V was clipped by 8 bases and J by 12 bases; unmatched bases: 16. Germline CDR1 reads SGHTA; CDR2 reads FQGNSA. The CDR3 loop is CASPSRTGGFYGQFF. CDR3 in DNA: TGTGCCAGCCCTAGCAGGACAGGGGGTTTTTACGGGCAGTTCTTC. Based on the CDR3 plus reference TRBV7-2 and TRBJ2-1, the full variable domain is GAGVSQSPSNKVTEKGKDVELRCDPISGHTALYWYRQSLGQGLEFLIYFQGNSAPDKSGLPSDRFSAERTGGSVSTLTIQRTQQEDSAVYLCASPSRTGGFYGQFFGPGTRLTVL.

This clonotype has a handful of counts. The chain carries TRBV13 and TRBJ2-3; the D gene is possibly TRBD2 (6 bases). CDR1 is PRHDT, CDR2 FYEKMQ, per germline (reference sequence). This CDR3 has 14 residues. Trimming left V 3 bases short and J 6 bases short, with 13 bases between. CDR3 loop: CASSFQTSGDTQYF. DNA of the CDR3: TGTGCCAGCAGCTTCCAAACCAGCGGGGATACGCAGTATTTT.

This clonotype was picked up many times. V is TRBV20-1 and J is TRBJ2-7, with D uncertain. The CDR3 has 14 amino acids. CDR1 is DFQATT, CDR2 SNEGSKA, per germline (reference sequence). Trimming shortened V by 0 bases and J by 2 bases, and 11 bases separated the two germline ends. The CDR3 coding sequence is TGCAGTGCTAGAGATCGCCAGAACCCCTACGAGCAGTACTTC. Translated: CSARDRQNPYEQYF.

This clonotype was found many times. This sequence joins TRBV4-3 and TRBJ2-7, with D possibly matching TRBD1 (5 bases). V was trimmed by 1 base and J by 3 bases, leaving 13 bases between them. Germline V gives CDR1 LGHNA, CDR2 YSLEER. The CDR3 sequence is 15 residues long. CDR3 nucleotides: TGCGCCAGCAGCCAAGCATGGGCAGGGTACTACGAGCAGTACTTC. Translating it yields CASSQAWAGYYEQYF.